Below, 23 T cell receptor beta chains from the same sample are listed, as sequenced in a study of cytomegalovirus exposure and HLA in healthy donors. Primers for the PCR totalled 60 Vbeta and 13 Jbeta. Sequencing used immunoSEQ multiplex PCR; TCRdb keeps in-frame clones, though not all of them. The sample lists fewer than 250,000 clones, around 80% occurring once. What was sequenced was PBMCs. The receptors come from a man aged 18 to 35 in good health and CMV-seronegative.

The rearrangement uses TRBV7-2 and TRBJ2-1; TRBD2 agrees at 12 bases. Germline CDR1 is SGHTA and CDR2 is FQGNSA. This CDR3 has 19 residues. With V trimmed by 2 bases and J by 4 bases, 12 bases remained unmatched. The CDR3 region is CASSLNVLAGGPVYNEQFF. Here the CDR3 DNA reads TGTGCCAGCAGCTTAAATGTTCTAGCGGGGGGGCCGGTTTACAATGAGCAGTTCTTC.

The rearrangement uses TRBV7-3 and TRBJ2-1, with D uncertain. The CDR3 covers 16 residues. Trimming cost V 2 bases and J 0 bases, with 11 bases left between them. Germline assignment: CDR1 SGHTA and CDR2 FQGTGA. The CDR3 sequence: CASSLRGGGSYNEQFF. In nucleotides, the CDR3 is TGTGCCAGCAGCTTACGTGGCGGTGGCTCCTACAATGAGCAGTTCTTC.

Notes on this clone: An end of the junction differs from the germline gene, which may be a read error. The genes are TRBV7-7 and TRBJ2-7; tentative D call: TRBD1 (6 bases). There are 14 residues in the CDR3. Germline V gives CDR1 SSHAT, CDR2 FNYEAQ (reference sequence). CDR3 sequence (DNA): TGTGCTAGCAGCTTGGAGCAGGGGTCCTACGAGCAGTACTTC. Its translation: CASSLEQGSYEQYF.

The chain has TRBV4-3 and TRBJ2-7; tentatively, D is TRBD2 (6 bases). CDR3 size: 18 residues. Germline loops: CDR1 LGHNA, CDR2 YSLEER. V dropped 1 base and J dropped 9 bases, with 28 bases sitting between them. The CDR3 loop is CASSQVPPAGLRPSVQYF. CDR3 DNA sequence: TGCGCCAGCAGCCAAGTGCCCCCTGCGGGGCTTCGGCCTAGCGTGCAGTACTTC.

The chain carries TRBV10-3 and TRBJ2-7; 11 nucleotides align to TRBD2. The CDR3 spans 14 residues. Losses at the gene ends were 7 bases for V and 3 bases for J; bases not matched to a gene: 5. Germline V lookup: CDR1 ENHRY, CDR2 SYGVKD. In DNA, the CDR3 is TGTGCCATCAATTCCGGGACTAGCGGCTACGAGCAGTACTTC. It specifies CAINSGTSGYEQYF.

This clone was seen more than once but under ten times. The CDR3 DNA reads as TGTGCCAGCAGCTTAGACGGGGGGGCCTTATGGAATGAGCAGTTCTTC. Translated, it gives CASSLDGGALWNEQFF. The chain links TRBV7-2 to TRBJ2-1, with 8 bases lining up with TRBD2. V dropped 1 base and J dropped 7; count of bases not matched to a gene: 9. The germline V gene encodes CDR1 SGHTA and CDR2 FQGNSA. The CDR3 runs to 16 residues.

This sequence joins TRBV28 and TRBJ1-2; 10 bases align to TRBD1. CDR3 length: 14 amino acids. J was trimmed by 6 bases and V by 5 bases; bases with no gene match: 6. Germline V gene lookup returns CDR1 MDHEN and CDR2 SYDVKM. As DNA, the CDR3 is TGTGCCAGCAGTACCCGACAGGGGGCGGATGGCTACACCTTC. This codes for CASSTRQGADGYTF.

V and J are TRBV13 and TRBJ2-5; 8 nucleotides align to TRBD1. Germline assignment: CDR1 PRHDT and CDR2 FYEKMQ (reference sequence). The CDR3 is 14 amino acids. Trimming removed 5 bases from V and 5 bases from J; junction bases left unmatched: 7. CDR3 sequence reads: CASSIRQGRETQYF. The CDR3, as DNA: TGTGCCAGCAGCATCCGACAGGGGCGGGAGACCCAGTACTTC.

The chain has TRBV27 and TRBJ1-2, with D perhaps TRBD1 (5 bases). The germline V gene encodes CDR1 MNHEY and CDR2 SMNVEV (reference sequence). Trimming took off 3 bases at V and 4 bases at J, with 21 bases between the two ends. CDR3 size: 17 residues. This CDR3 reads CASSLLSGRRGFYGYTF. The CDR3 DNA reads as TGTGCCAGCAGTTTGTTGTCCGGGCGTCGGGGGTTCTATGGCTACACCTTC.

This chain connects TRBV28 to TRBJ2-7; D is uncertain. The V gene's germline CDR1 is MDHEN and CDR2 SYDVKM. The CDR3 totals 15 residues. Trimming left V 3 bases short and J 5 bases short, with 17 bases between. The CDR3 sequence: CASSFRAGPVDEQYF. Here the CDR3 DNA reads TGTGCCAGCAGTTTTAGAGCAGGCCCAGTGGACGAGCAGTACTTC.

This rearrangement joins TRBV4-3 to TRBJ1-2, with TRBD1 as a possible D gene (5 bases). Germline V gives CDR1 LGHNA, CDR2 YSLEER. The CDR3 is 15 amino acids. Between the trimmed V and J ends, which lost 0 bases and 8 bases, there was a span of 16 bases. CDR3 in DNA: TGCGCCAGCAGCCAAGATAAAGGGGACTATGAGGGCTACACCTTC. Translated, it gives CASSQDKGDYEGYTF.

The rearrangement joins TRBV7-8 to TRBJ2-3, with D tentatively TRBD2 (5 bases). The V gene's germline CDR1 is SGHVS and CDR2 FQNEAQ. This CDR3 contains 17 residues. Trimming pared 1 base from V and 1 base from J, leaving 15 bases between. The CDR3 DNA sequence: TGTGCCAGCAGCTTAGTTCGGAGGATGCTTGGCACAGATACGCAGTATTTT. It yields the protein CASSLVRRMLGTDTQYF.

This CDR3 reads CASSLGVQETQYF. The CDR3 DNA reads TGTGCCAGCAGCTTAGGCGTCCAAGAGACCCAGTACTTC. The chain carries TRBV11-2 and TRBJ2-5, with D hard to call. Germline assignment: CDR1 SGHAT and CDR2 FQNNGV. The CDR3 extends over 13 amino acids. Deletions cut 1 base from V and 1 base from J, with 4 bases between.

The gene calls are TRBV5-4 and TRBJ2-3, with 8 bases identical to TRBD2. CDR3 size: 14 residues. Germline-derived CDR1 and CDR2 are SGHNT and YYREEE (reference sequence). Trimming at V came to 3 bases and at J to 1 base, leaving 1 base not matched to a gene. CDR3 residues: CASSSTSGTDTQYF. CDR3 nucleotides: TGTGCCAGCAGCTCGACTAGCGGCACAGATACGCAGTATTTT.

The rearrangement joins TRBV6-1 to TRBJ2-3; D possibly corresponds to TRBD2 (5 bases). The CDR3 has 17 amino acids. Germline CDR1 and CDR2: MNHNS and SASEGT. The ends were cut back, 4 bases at V and 1 base at J, with 18 bases in the middle. CDR3 region: CASSGGDSFMGTDTQYF. The CDR3, as DNA: TGTGCCAGCAGTGGGGGAGACTCCTTTATGGGCACAGATACGCAGTATTTT.

V usage is TRBV27 and J usage is TRBJ1-1, with a possible D match to TRBD1 (5 bases). The CDR3 runs 14 residues. Trimming cost V 5 bases and J 3 bases, with 13 bases left between them. CDR1 MNHEY and CDR2 SMNVEV come from the germline V gene (reference sequence). CDR3 DNA sequence: TGTGCCAGCAGTCTGGGGGGAGGGTACACTGAAGCTTTCTTT. Residues: CASSLGGGYTEAFF.

In this sample, this clone turned up once. Its ends do not fully match the called genes, so a read error is possible. At the DNA level, this CDR3 is encoded by other sequences in the same sample as well. This sequence joins TRBV6-5 and TRBJ2-5; TRBD1 matches 7 bases. CDR1 is MNHEY and CDR2 is SVGAGI in the germline V gene. The CDR3 is made up of 13 amino acids. In DNA form, the CDR3 reads TGTGCCAGCAGGCAGGGGGACCAAGAGACCCAATACTTC. This translates into CASRQGDQETQYF.

The chain joins TRBV2 to TRBJ1-5; unclear D gene. CDR1 SNHLY and CDR2 FYNNEI come from the germline V gene. There are 15 residues in the CDR3. Trimming shortened V by 3 bases and J by 3 bases, and 12 bases separated the two germline ends. The CDR3 is CASSESWRDNQPQHF. CDR3 bases: TGTGCCAGCAGTGAGAGTTGGAGGGACAATCAGCCCCAGCATTTT.

This chain uses TRBV5-6 with TRBJ2-7; D may be TRBD1 (5 bases). CDR1 is SGHDT, CDR2 YYEEEE, per germline. This CDR3 comprises 13 residues. Trimming removed 3 bases at V and 3 bases at J, with 10 bases between. The CDR3 bases are TGTGCCAGCAGCTCCAGACAGAACTACGAGCAGTACTTC. Encoded protein: CASSSRQNYEQYF. The full variable domain, its missing parts supplied by reference TRBV5-6 and TRBJ2-7, is DAGVTQSPTHLIKTRGQQVTLRCSPKSGHDTVSWYQQALGQGPQFIFQYYEEEERQRGNFPDRFSGHQFPNYSSELNVNALLLGDSALYLCASSSRQNYEQYFGPGTRLTVT.

This chain links TRBV6-5 with TRBJ2-7; a possible D gene is TRBD1 (8 bases). The germline gives CDR1 MNHEY, CDR2 SVGAGI. V lost 3 bases, J lost 1 base, and 13 bases lay in between. The CDR3 loop spans 15 amino acids. The CDR3 DNA is TGTGCCAGCAGTTATTACAGGGGGGGTTCCTACGAGCAGTACTTC. Amino acids: CASSYYRGGSYEQYF.

V and J are TRBV28 and TRBJ2-1, with 7 bases identical to TRBD2. The CDR3 extends over 16 amino acids. CDR1 and CDR2 from the germline V gene are MDHEN and SYDVKM. With 4 bases clipped from V and 0 bases from J, the junction kept 6 bases outside the gene matches. The CDR3 protein is CASSWVSGASYNEQFF. DNA for the CDR3: TGTGCCAGCAGTTGGGTAAGCGGGGCCTCCTACAATGAGCAGTTCTTC.

In this sample, this clone turned up a few times. This rearrangement joins TRBV7-3 to TRBJ2-1; 10 bases fit TRBD2. Germline CDR1 reads SGHTA; CDR2 reads FQGTGA. V lost 5 bases to trimming and J lost 6 bases; unmatched junction nucleotides: 7. This CDR3 has 15 amino acids. The CDR3 protein is CASSPWTSGLNEQFF. The CDR3 DNA reads TGTGCCAGCAGCCCCTGGACTAGCGGCCTCAATGAGCAGTTCTTC. The entire variable domain, with the rest obtained from reference TRBV7-3 and TRBJ2-1, is as follows: GAGVSQTPSNKVTEKGKYVELRCDPISGHTALYWYRQSLGQGPEFLIYFQGTGAADDSGLPNDRFFAVRPEGSVSTLKIQRTERGDSAVYLCASSPWTSGLNEQFFGPGTRLTVL.

V gene TRBV5-4 combines with J gene TRBJ2-3, with 11 bases matching TRBD2. The CDR3 loop spans 15 amino acids. The V and J ends lost 3 bases and 9 bases, in that order; junction bases with no gene match: 9. Germline loops: CDR1 SGHNT, CDR2 YYREEE (reference sequence). DNA of the CDR3: TGTGCCAGCAGCTGGTTACTAGCGGGGGACGCCACGCAGTATTTT. This translates into CASSWLLAGDATQYF.